The 5 T cell receptor beta chains below were found in one sample sequenced in a study of blood T cell repertoires in COVID-19. Data came from immunoSEQ multiplex PCR; TCRdb stores just in-frame clones and leaves some out. The data contain about 190,000 clones, 65% to 80% of them singletons. Specimen: peripheral blood. The receptors here all came from a man aged 50 to 59 who had recovered from COVID-19.

The chain employs TRBV27 and TRBJ1-2; 10 bases line up with TRBD1. This CDR3 is 16 amino acids long. The V gene end was trimmed by 5 bases and the J gene end by 4 bases; junction bases not matched to a gene: 10. CDR1 is MNHEY and CDR2 is SMNVEV in the germline V gene (reference sequence). The CDR3 sequence: CASSPAGQGGAYGYTF. The CDR3, as DNA: TGTGCCAGCAGTCCGGCCGGACAGGGGGGCGCCTATGGCTACACCTTC.

This chain connects TRBV6-2 or TRBV6-3 to TRBJ1-2, with 9 bases fitting TRBD1. V dropped 5 bases and J dropped 4; count of bases not matched to a gene: 5. Looked up from germline, CDR1 is MNHEY and CDR2 is SVGEGT. The CDR3 loop spans 14 amino acids. CDR3 loop: CASSTQGAGYGYTF. The CDR3 region has the DNA TGTGCCAGCAGTACACAGGGGGCTGGCTATGGCTACACCTTC.

The chain employs TRBV19 and TRBJ1-2, with TRBD1 identical over 8 bases. V shed 4 bases and J 4 bases; nucleotides not matched to a gene: 8. The CDR3 runs 15 residues. Germline V gives CDR1 LNHDA, CDR2 SQIVND (reference sequence). The CDR3 region is CASSTDRVVGYGYTF. DNA for the CDR3: TGTGCCAGTAGTACGGACAGGGTAGTTGGCTATGGCTACACCTTC.

The rearrangement links TRBV2 to TRBJ2-6, with D maybe TRBD1 (5 bases). CDR3 length equals 16 residues. From germline, CDR1 is SNHLY and CDR2 FYNNEI. V lost 6 bases and J lost 0, with 12 bases in between. In nucleotides, the CDR3 is TGTGCCAGCAGGGACCGACAGTTCTCTGGGGCCAACGTCCTGACTTTC. Its protein is CASRDRQFSGANVLTF.

This chain uses TRBV7-9 with TRBJ2-7; a possible D gene is TRBD1 (6 bases). Germline lookup yields CDR1 SEHNR and CDR2 FQNEAQ (reference sequence). This CDR3 is 13 amino acids long. Trimming pared 6 bases from V and 3 bases from J, leaving 12 bases between. Here the CDR3 DNA reads TGTGCCAGCAGTCCACCGACAGGCTACGAGCAGTACTTC. This translates into CASSPPTGYEQYF.